The entry that follows covers one T cell receptor beta chain sequence. Its antigen is not yet known. Per-nucleotide qualities are absent, and no much larger clonotype sits a single base away. The data originate from a study of blood T cell repertoires in COVID-19 (dated by TCRdb to about 2020). At the level of the whole study: Samples covering the acute and convalescent phases of COVID-19 were provided by collaborators in the United States, Italy and Spain. The material from the prospective study consisted of cDNA or gDNA derived from T cells, B-cell-depleted T cells, or PBMCs. Deeply sampled blood TCRbeta repertoires from subjects exposed to, actively infected with, or recovered from COVID-19 were included in the dataset. The repertoires were made available in a free public database intended to serve as a resource for research on the immune response to SARS-CoV-2. The samples were drawn from the first 160 participants of the ongoing ImmuneRACE study and from 1,254 subjects provided by 6 global collaborators. Nearly every sample came with metadata listing a de-identified subject ID, COVID-19 status, age in years and sex. HLA class I and class II types, where available, came from metadata supplied by the sample provider rather than from assay-based typing. Broad study findings and their caveats: How much clinical and demographic metadata was included differed by source and by participant, and the metadata was provided uncurated.

CDR1 and CDR2 (SEHNR, FQNEAQ) derive from the germline V gene (reference sequence). Spanning cysteine to phenylalanine, the CDR3 consists of 16 amino acids. Solely the CDR3 DNA is kept, with 48 bases framed from the first base. V is shortened by 2 bases, J by 3 bases, and the region joining them spans 15 bases. Each collaborating institution followed its own protocols to collect whole blood in K2EDTA tubes. For TCRbeta analysis, collaborators shipped samples as frozen whole blood, isolated PBMCs, or DNA extracted from either of those sample types. TCRbeta CDR3 regions were amplified from genomic DNA using the immunoSEQ Assay, a bias-controlled multiplex PCR. The study's own analysis went as follows. The number of nucleated cells in each sample was estimated by amplification of reference gene primers within the assay. To quantify the absolute abundance of each unique TCRbeta CDR3 rearrangement, sequence reads were collapsed and filtered. For each sample, productive Simpson clonality was calculated as the square root of Simpson's diversity index over productive rearrangements. TCRdb holds this immuneACCESS table with in-frame rearrangements only. Some clones are missing; in checked studies, unresolved V genes explain under half, and the rest has no known cause. The DNA was the basis for D and trimming; V, J and clone size are from that table. The sample table records 200,000 to 300,000 clones; around four fifths of these occur just once. Around an eighth of the sample is in the top ten clones.

This clonotype originated in a woman aged 55-70 years with active or convalescent COVID-19. The chain is encoded by TRBV7-9 joined to TRBJ2-3; a tentative D match to TRBD2 spans 5 bases. The sequencing sample was made of peripheral blood. The nucleotide sequence is given as TGTGCCAGCAGCTTACCGGACGGATGGAGGACAGATACGCAGTATTTT. This codes for CASSLPDGWRTDTQYF.